There are a few counts of the clone carrying this TCR beta chain. These data come from a study of T-cell reconstitution after alpha-beta-depleted transplantation in children. Unique molecular identifiers were incorporated into the prepared TCRbeta library. TCRdb independently ran MiXCR on the PCR reads; one entry per CDR3 protein. The data contain about 540,000 distinct CDR3 sequences, about 17% of them seen just once; the ten biggest clones take up less than 4%. There are 13 residues in the CDR3. The V end lost 3 bases, the J end lost 6 bases, and 9 bases lay between the germline ends. Germline CDR1 is SGHNT and CDR2 is YYREEE (reference sequence).

The clonotype originates from a human donor who donated a stem cell graft to a child with acute lymphoblastic leukemia. This chain links TRBV5-4 with TRBJ1-4; no definite D call. Sequencing used PBMCs from the stem cell graft donor, obtained from the stem cell graft. This CDR3 reads CASSSPFDEKLFF. CDR3 DNA sequence: TGTGCCAGCAGCTCGCCCTTTGATGAAAAACTGTTTTTT.